A single sample is the source of the 11 T cell receptor beta chains below, sequenced in a study of CD8 T cells in ankylosing spondylitis. TCRdb reanalysed the 5' RACE reads using MiXCR and keeps one entry per CDR3 protein. The table lists 220,000 or so distinct CDR3 sequences, approximately 16% of them singletons. General study results and limits: A TCR beta motif of about 8 highly homologous variants appeared characteristic of ankylosing spondylitis blood.

These receptors have no identified antigens. Sequencing was carried out using blood, either unsorted or a sorted T cell fraction (not recorded which). These receptors were obtained from a male donor with ankylosing spondylitis.

This sequence joins TRBV6-1 and TRBJ2-3; 7 bases match TRBD1. This CDR3 contains 15 residues. V lost 5 bases to trimming and J lost 4 bases; unmatched junction nucleotides: 9. CDR1 and CDR2 (germline): MNHNS, SASEGT. This CDR3 reads CASSKQGFSADTQYF. The DNA of the CDR3 is TGTGCCAGCAGTAAACAGGGGTTCTCAGCAGATACGCAGTATTTT.

This clonotype was observed many times. This chain joins TRBV2 and TRBJ2-7; a weak D match, TRBD1 (6 bases). Trimming stripped 4 bases from V and 3 bases from J, with 10 bases between. The CDR3 spans 13 residues. Germline V gives CDR1 SNHLY, CDR2 FYNNEI. As DNA, the CDR3 is TGTGCCAGCAGTGGAGGCAGGGGCTACGAGCAGTACTTC. As protein: CASSGGRGYEQYF.

The V and J genes are TRBV6-5 and TRBJ1-5, with 7 bases fitting TRBD1. Germline assignment: CDR1 MNHEY and CDR2 SVGAGI. V lost 0 bases and J lost 5; bases outside the gene matches: 4. CDR3 length: 15 amino acids. The CDR3 DNA reads TGTGCCAGCAGTTACTCCGGACAGGCAGATCAGCCCCAGCATTTT. Translated, it gives CASSYSGQADQPQHF.

This chain connects TRBV27 to TRBJ2-2; D possibly corresponds to TRBD2 (5 bases). The CDR3 contains 17 residues. V lost 4 bases to trimming and J lost 0 bases, with 15 bases between them. Germline-derived CDR1 and CDR2 are MNHEY and SMNVEV (reference sequence). The CDR3: CASSSPDGVPNTGELFF. The CDR3 DNA reads TGTGCCAGCAGTTCACCCGACGGGGTGCCGAACACCGGGGAGCTGTTTTTT.

The V and J genes are TRBV5-1 and TRBJ1-2, with D perhaps TRBD1 (5 bases). Germline assignment: CDR1 SGHRS and CDR2 YFSETQ. The CDR3 runs 13 residues. V was shortened by 6 bases and J by 0 bases, with 9 bases between the two germline ends. Here the CDR3 reads CASNTGSNYGYTF. The CDR3 DNA sequence: TGCGCCAGCAACACAGGCTCTAACTATGGCTACACCTTC.

The gene calls are TRBV20-1 and TRBJ1-1, with a weak D call TRBD1 (6 bases). Trimming left V 4 bases short and J 2 bases short, with 14 bases between. The CDR3 extends over 14 amino acids. Germline V gene lookup returns CDR1 DFQATT and CDR2 SNEGSKA (reference sequence). The CDR3 sequence: CSAKFRTVNTEAFF. CDR3 in DNA: TGCAGTGCTAAATTCCGGACAGTTAACACTGAAGCTTTCTTT.

This sequence joins TRBV6-1 and TRBJ1-2, with no clear D. Deletions cut 3 bases from V and 0 bases from J, with 8 bases between. Germline V CDR1 and CDR2: MNHNS, SASEGT. The CDR3 loop spans 14 amino acids. CDR3 coding DNA: TGTGCCAGCAGTGAGACCGAAACTAACTATGGCTACACCTTC. Translation: CASSETETNYGYTF.

This clonotype has a handful of counts. The chain has TRBV12-3 or TRBV12-4 and TRBJ2-3, with TRBD2 matching 13 bases. J lost 2 bases, V lost 3 bases, and 5 bases had no gene match. The length of the CDR3 is 17 residues. In DNA, the CDR3 is TGTGCCAGCAGTTTGGTAGGACTAGCGGGAGCCACAGATACGCAGTATTTT. Translated, it gives CASSLVGLAGATDTQYF.

At least ten counts were recorded for this clonotype. The rearrangement uses TRBV27 and TRBJ1-6; the D is unclear. Trimming left V 8 bases short and J 1 base short, with 12 bases between. In germline, CDR1 is MNHEY, CDR2 SMNVEV (reference sequence). This CDR3 contains 15 residues. The CDR3 sequence is CASAQSDSYNSPLHF. Here the CDR3 DNA reads TGTGCCAGCGCCCAAAGTGATTCCTATAATTCACCCCTCCACTTT.

This sequence joins TRBV27 and TRBJ1-6; 8 bases match TRBD1. CDR1 and CDR2 from the germline V gene are MNHEY and SMNVEV (reference sequence). This CDR3 has 17 residues. V lost 6 bases to trimming and J lost 1 base; unmatched junction nucleotides: 8. Here the CDR3 reads CASSHRTGNSYNSPLHF. The CDR3 DNA follows: TGTGCCAGCAGCCACCGGACAGGGAATTCCTATAATTCACCCCTCCACTTT.

This clonotype was picked up many times. This rearrangement joins TRBV27 to TRBJ1-1, with a weak D call TRBD1 (5 bases). V lost 0 bases to trimming and J lost 1 base, with 9 bases between them. Germline V gene data show CDR1 as MNHEY and CDR2 as SMNVEV (reference sequence). CDR3 length: 15 residues. The CDR3 reads CASSLSIGGNTEAFF. CDR3 DNA sequence: TGTGCCAGCAGTTTATCGATCGGGGGGAACACTGAAGCTTTCTTT.